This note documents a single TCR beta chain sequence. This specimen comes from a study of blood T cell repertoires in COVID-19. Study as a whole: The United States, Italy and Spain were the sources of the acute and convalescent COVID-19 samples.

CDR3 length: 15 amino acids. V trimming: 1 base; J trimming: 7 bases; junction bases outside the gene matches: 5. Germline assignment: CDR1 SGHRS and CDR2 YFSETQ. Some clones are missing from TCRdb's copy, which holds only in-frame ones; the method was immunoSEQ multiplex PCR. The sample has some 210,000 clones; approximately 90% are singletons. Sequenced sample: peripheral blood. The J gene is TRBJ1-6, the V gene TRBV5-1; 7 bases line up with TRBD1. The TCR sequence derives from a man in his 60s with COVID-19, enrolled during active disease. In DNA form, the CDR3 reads TGCGCCAGCAGCTTGCCTGGGACAGCCAATTCACCCCTCCACTTT. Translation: CASSLPGTANSPLHF.